This passage covers 19 T cell receptor beta chains from one sample sequenced in a study of blood T cell repertoires in COVID-19. Clones were read by immunoSEQ multiplex PCR, and TCRdb kept only the in-frame ones, dropping some. The sample lists some 300,000 clones, about 91% occurring once. The sample consisted of peripheral blood. The receptors shown here come from a woman in her 30s who had recovered from COVID-19.

The J gene is TRBJ1-5, the V gene TRBV28; 8 bases align to TRBD1. Germline-derived CDR1 and CDR2 are MDHEN and SYDVKM. J gave up 10 bases and V 3 bases, and 14 bases lay outside the gene matches. This CDR3 is 16 amino acids long. The CDR3 coding sequence is TGTGCCAGCAGTTTCCAGGGGGCGCAGAGTTTCTTACCCCAGCATTTT. It translates to CASSFQGAQSFLPQHF. The variable domain in full, with the rest retrieved from reference TRBV28 and TRBJ1-5, is DVKVTQSSRYLVKRTGEKVFLECVQDMDHENMFWYRQDPGLGLRLIYFSYDVKMKEKGDIPEGYSVSREKKERFSLILESASTNQTSMYLCASSFQGAQSFLPQHFGDGTRLSIL.

J is TRBJ2-1 and V is TRBV28, with TRBD2 matching 8 bases. CDR1 is MDHEN and CDR2 is SYDVKM in the germline V gene. The CDR3 covers 13 residues. Trimming took 5 bases from V and 7 from J; bases not matched to a gene: 4. CDR3 in amino acids: CASSLRGGNEQFF. CDR3 DNA sequence: TGTGCCAGCAGTCTCCGCGGGGGGAATGAGCAGTTCTTC.

The chain has TRBV19 and TRBJ1-4; 8 bases align to TRBD1. The CDR3 covers 15 residues. V was pared by 3 bases and J by 8 bases, with 8 bases of the junction left unmatched. The germline V gene has CDR1 LNHDA and CDR2 SQIVND (reference sequence). CDR3 coding DNA: TGTGCCAGTAGTATTCACCAGGGGGACAGGGAAAAACTGTTTTTT. Its protein product is CASSIHQGDREKLFF. The full variable domain, completed using reference TRBV19 and TRBJ1-4, is DGGITQSPKYLFRKEGQNVTLSCEQNLNHDAMYWYRQDPGQGLRLIYYSQIVNDFQKGDIAEGYSVSREKKESFPLTVTSAQKNPTAFYLCASSIHQGDREKLFFGSGTQLSVL.

The V and J genes are TRBV2 and TRBJ2-7; weak D call: TRBD2 (5 bases). Looked up from germline, CDR1 is SNHLY and CDR2 is FYNNEI. The V gene lost 6 bases and the J gene lost 4 bases, with 16 bases spanning the gap. The CDR3 consists of 14 residues. This CDR3 reads CASSPGSDGYEQYF. CDR3 nucleotide sequence: TGTGCCAGCAGCCCGGGATCTGACGGTTACGAGCAGTACTTC. Complete variable domain (other parts from reference TRBV2 and TRBJ2-7): EPEVTQTPSHQVTQMGQEVILRCVPISNHLYFYWYRQILGQKVEFLVSFYNNEISEKSEIFDDQFSVERPDGSNFTLKIRSTKLEDSAMYFCASSPGSDGYEQYFGPGTRLTVT.

There are a few counts of this clone. This chain uses TRBV4-3 with TRBJ2-7; 9 nucleotides line up with TRBD2. CDR1 is LGHNA, CDR2 YSLEER, per germline. This CDR3 is 16 amino acids long. The V gene end was trimmed by 0 bases and the J gene end by 0 bases; junction bases not matched to a gene: 3. The CDR3 DNA follows: TGCGCCAGCAGCCAAGAACAGCGGGGGGTCTCCTACGAGCAGTACTTC. Amino acids: CASSQEQRGVSYEQYF.

This chain connects TRBV11-2 to TRBJ1-6, with TRBD1 matching 8 bases. V gave up 3 bases and J gave up 12 bases; unmatched junction bases: 7. Germline V gene data show CDR1 as SGHAT and CDR2 as FQNNGV. CDR3 length: 14 residues. The CDR3 DNA is TGTGCCAGCAGCTTCGGACAGGGATCCGTACCCCTCCACTTT. Residues: CASSFGQGSVPLHF.

The V call is TRBV9, the J call TRBJ2-7, with no clear D. Looked up from germline, CDR1 is SGDLS and CDR2 is YYNGEE. The length of the CDR3 is 14 residues. The ends were cut back, 0 bases at V and 1 base at J, with 8 bases in the middle. The CDR3 loop is CASSVEPQSYEQYF. The CDR3 nucleotides are TGTGCCAGCAGCGTAGAACCACAATCCTACGAGCAGTACTTC. Based on the CDR3 plus reference TRBV9 and TRBJ2-7, the full variable domain is DSGVTQTPKHLITATGQRVTLRCSPRSGDLSVYWYQQSLDQGLQFLIQYYNGEERAKGNILERFSAQQFPDLHSELNLSSLELGDSALYFCASSVEPQSYEQYFGPGTRLTVT.

The gene calls are TRBV6-5 and TRBJ2-7; TRBD1 aligns across 9 bases. From germline, CDR1 is MNHEY and CDR2 SVGAGI. Trimming cost V 2 bases and J 6 bases; bases outside gene matches: 11. This CDR3 comprises 16 residues. The CDR3 is CASSYDSGTGLREQYF. CDR3 nucleotide sequence: TGTGCCAGCAGTTACGACTCCGGGACAGGGTTACGCGAGCAGTACTTC.

The chain recombines TRBV7-9 with TRBJ1-1; a possible D gene is TRBD1 (5 bases). Germline CDR1 is SEHNR and CDR2 is FQNEAQ (reference sequence). V lost 6 bases to trimming and J lost 2 bases, with 7 bases between them. The CDR3 consists of 12 residues. CDR3 sequence reads: CASRGDNTEAFF. The CDR3 DNA reads TGTGCCAGCAGAGGGGATAACACTGAAGCTTTCTTT.

This sequence joins TRBV7-2 and TRBJ1-2, with a weak D call TRBD1 (6 bases). Germline V gene sequence: CDR1 SGHTA, CDR2 FQGNSA. This CDR3 region has 14 residues. V gave up 2 bases and J gave up 5 bases, with 12 bases separating them. The DNA of the CDR3 is TGTGCCAGCAGCTTATCCCCAGGGACATATGGCTACACCTTC. As protein: CASSLSPGTYGYTF.

This sequence joins TRBV4-1 and TRBJ2-1; 9 bases line up with TRBD2. This CDR3 contains 15 residues. With V trimmed by 1 base and J by 4 bases, 2 bases remained unmatched. Germline values: CDR1 MGHRA, CDR2 YSYEKL. CDR3 in DNA: TGCGCCAGCAGCCAAGTGCTAGCGGGGTACAATGAGCAGTTCTTC. Translating gives CASSQVLAGYNEQFF.

The gene calls are TRBV7-2 and TRBJ2-3, with D possibly matching TRBD2 (7 bases). The CDR3 spans 18 residues. The germline CDR1 and CDR2 sequences are SGHTA and FQGNSA. Between the trimmed V and J ends, which lost 1 base and 4 bases, there was a span of 21 bases. The CDR3 sequence is CASSLGRGHAVSPDTQYF. CDR3 coding DNA: TGTGCCAGCAGCTTAGGGCGGGGGCATGCAGTCAGTCCAGATACGCAGTATTTT. Full variable domain (missing parts from reference TRBV7-2 and TRBJ2-3): GAGVSQSPSNKVTEKGKDVELRCDPISGHTALYWYRQSLGQGLEFLIYFQGNSAPDKSGLPSDRFSAERTGGSVSTLTIQRTQQEDSAVYLCASSLGRGHAVSPDTQYFGPGTRLTVL.

This clone was recorded once. The chain links TRBV11-1 to TRBJ2-5; no definite D call. Germline assignment: CDR1 SGHAT and CDR2 FQDESV (reference sequence). The CDR3 loop spans 14 amino acids. V was shortened by 1 base and J by 5 bases, with 11 bases between the two germline ends. In DNA form, the CDR3 reads TGTGCCAGCAGCTTAGAATCTTCCCAGGAGACCCAGTACTTC. It specifies CASSLESSQETQYF.

The CDR3 region has the DNA TGTGCCAGCAGTTTAAACCATCCCGGGGAGCAGTACTTC. This encodes CASSLNHPGEQYF. The chain couples TRBV12-3 or TRBV12-4 to TRBJ2-7; D unclear. Trimming left V 2 bases short and J 7 bases short, with 12 bases between. The CDR3 consists of 13 residues.

The chain employs TRBV4-2 and TRBJ2-7, with D uncertain. The CDR3 has 15 amino acids. With 5 bases removed from V and 0 bases from J, the gap between germline ends came to 14 bases. CDR1 is LGHNA and CDR2 is YNFKEQ in the germline V gene. The CDR3 nucleotides read TGTGCCAGCAGCTCTGAGGTGGTCGGCTCCTACGAGCAGTACTTC. It codes for CASSSEVVGSYEQYF.

This clone was detected only once. The rearrangement uses TRBV5-1 and TRBJ1-4; D unclear. CDR1 is SGHRS, CDR2 YFSETQ, per germline. The CDR3 totals 13 residues. V was shortened by 4 bases and J by 3 bases, with 7 bases between the two germline ends. CDR3 sequence: CASSPVPNEKLFF. CDR3 nucleotides: TGCGCCAGCAGCCCAGTACCTAATGAAAAACTGTTTTTT.

The V call is TRBV7-9, the J call TRBJ2-5; 8 bases are shared with TRBD2. This CDR3 has 15 amino acids. Germline CDR1 and CDR2: SEHNR and FQNEAQ (reference sequence). With V trimmed by 5 bases and J by 3 bases, 8 bases remained unmatched. CDR3 protein: CASSPYSGAEETQYF. Written as DNA, the CDR3 is TGTGCCAGCAGCCCATATAGCGGGGCCGAAGAGACCCAGTACTTC.

The chain recombines TRBV7-2 with TRBJ1-2; TRBD1 matches 7 bases. The germline V gene encodes CDR1 SGHTA and CDR2 FQGNSA. This CDR3 has 14 amino acids. V shed 5 bases and J 0 bases; nucleotides not matched to a gene: 3. The CDR3 sequence is CASSQGTANYGYTF. The CDR3, as DNA: TGTGCCAGCAGCCAGGGGACAGCTAACTATGGCTACACCTTC.

CDR3 coding DNA: TGTGCCAGCAGCTTTGGACAGACACCTTACAATGAGCAGTTCTTC. This encodes CASSFGQTPYNEQFF. The chain uses TRBV7-3 and TRBJ2-1, with a tentative D call TRBD1 (6 bases). This CDR3 spans 15 amino acids. The germline gives CDR1 SGHTA, CDR2 FQGTGA. V lost 3 bases, J lost 4 bases, and 13 bases lay in between. The whole variable domain, remainder taken from reference TRBV7-3 and TRBJ2-1, is GAGVSQTPSNKVTEKGKYVELRCDPISGHTALYWYRQSLGQGPEFLIYFQGTGAADDSGLPNDRFFAVRPEGSVSTLKIQRTERGDSAVYLCASSFGQTPYNEQFFGPGTRLTVL.